This T cell receptor beta chain was obtained from a study of OX40 agonist ivuxolimab in advanced cancers. Study-level points and caveats: CD8+ T cells were the subset that, on average, had more expanded clones than CD4+.

This CDR3 region has 15 residues. V was pared by 3 bases and J by 9 bases, with 15 bases between. The germline V gene has CDR1 SGHAT and CDR2 FQDESV (reference sequence). Libraries were prepared by immunoSEQ multiplex PCR; TCRdb keeps only in-frame clonotypes and omits some of them. Among about 54,000 clones listed, about four fifths were seen once. Remarks on this clone: Its antigen is undetermined.

The sequencing here drew on CD4+ or CD8+ T cells sorted from blood, taken in a trial of the OX40 agonist ivuxolimab. This clonotype was obtained from an adult with an advanced solid tumor such as melanoma, head and neck, liver or kidney cancer. The chain links TRBV11-1 to TRBJ1-6, with TRBD1 as a possible D gene (5 bases). CDR3 sequence: CASSFSPAGGSPLHF. In DNA, the CDR3 is TGTGCCAGCAGCTTTTCCCCCGCCGGGGGTTCACCCCTCCACTTT.